The clone carrying this T cell receptor (beta chain) showed up just a few times. The antigen remains unidentified. This record belongs to a study of T-cell reconstitution after alpha-beta-depleted transplantation in children. General study points: Where alpha-beta T cells came from about two months after transplant was reportedly several hundred expanded graft clones. Elevated TCRbeta diversity at day 60 was traced, in some patients, to surviving recipient T cells and thymic progenitors. Diversity and T-cell counts at one year after transplant derived mostly from new T cells.

Unique molecular identifiers featured in how the TCRbeta library was prepared. Each CDR3 protein is one row after TCRdb ran MiXCR on the PCR reads. The table lists 900,000 or so distinct CDR3 sequences, about 16% of them singletons. The TCR comes from a male patient aged 5 to 17 who had a stem cell transplant for acute lymphoblastic leukemia, so the T cells may come from the graft donor. Specimen: PBMCs, mostly from graft donor cells, collected 360 days after TCRalphabeta/CD19-depleted stem cell transplant.

The CDR3 DNA follows: TGTGCCAGCACCTTCGGGGCAGGGTACAATGAGCAGTTCTTC. Translated: CASTFGAGYNEQFF. J is TRBJ2-1 and V is TRBV12-3 or TRBV12-4; D may match TRBD1 or TRBD2 (5 bases each). V was shortened by 7 bases and J by 4 bases, with 14 bases between the two germline ends. This CDR3 contains 14 residues.